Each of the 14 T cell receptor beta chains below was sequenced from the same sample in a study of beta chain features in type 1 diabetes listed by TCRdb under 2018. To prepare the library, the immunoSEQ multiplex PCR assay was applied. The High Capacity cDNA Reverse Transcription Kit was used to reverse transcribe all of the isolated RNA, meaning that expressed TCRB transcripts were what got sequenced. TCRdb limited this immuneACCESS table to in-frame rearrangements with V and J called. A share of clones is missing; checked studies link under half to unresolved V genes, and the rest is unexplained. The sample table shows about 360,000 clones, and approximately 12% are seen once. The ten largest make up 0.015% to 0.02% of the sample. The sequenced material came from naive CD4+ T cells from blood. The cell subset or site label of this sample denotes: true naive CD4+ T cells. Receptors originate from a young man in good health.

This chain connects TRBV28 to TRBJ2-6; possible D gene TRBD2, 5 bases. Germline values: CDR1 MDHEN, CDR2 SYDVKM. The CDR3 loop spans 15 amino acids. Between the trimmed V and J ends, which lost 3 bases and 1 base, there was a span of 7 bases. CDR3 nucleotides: TGTGCCAGCAGTTTTCGGGGATCTGGGGCCAACGTCCTGACTTTC. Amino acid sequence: CASSFRGSGANVLTF.

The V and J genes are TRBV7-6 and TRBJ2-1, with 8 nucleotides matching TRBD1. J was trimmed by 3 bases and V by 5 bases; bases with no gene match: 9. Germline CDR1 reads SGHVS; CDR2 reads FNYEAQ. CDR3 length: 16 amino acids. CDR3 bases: TGTGCCAGCAGCCCGACCGGACAGGGTGGCTACAATGAGCAGTTCTTC. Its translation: CASSPTGQGGYNEQFF. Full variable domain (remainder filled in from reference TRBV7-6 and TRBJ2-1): GAGVSQSPRYKVTKRGQDVALRCDPISGHVSLYWYRQALGQGPEFLTYFNYEAQQDKSGLPNDRFSAERPEGSISTLTIQRTEQRDSAMYRCASSPTGQGGYNEQFFGPGTRLTVL.

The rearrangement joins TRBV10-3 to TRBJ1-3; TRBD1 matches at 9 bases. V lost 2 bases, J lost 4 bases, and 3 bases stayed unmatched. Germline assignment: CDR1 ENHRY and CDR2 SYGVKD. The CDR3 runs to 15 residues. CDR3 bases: TGTGCCATCAGTGAGACAGGGGGCGGCGGAAACACCATATATTTT. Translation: CAISETGGGGNTIYF.

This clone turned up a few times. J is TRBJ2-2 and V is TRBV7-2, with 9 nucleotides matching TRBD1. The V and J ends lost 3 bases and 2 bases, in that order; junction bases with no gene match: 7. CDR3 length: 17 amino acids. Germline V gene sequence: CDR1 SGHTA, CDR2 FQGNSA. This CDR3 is CASSFVTGGGNTGELFF. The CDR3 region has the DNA TGTGCCAGCAGCTTCGTCACAGGGGGCGGTAACACCGGGGAGCTGTTTTTT.

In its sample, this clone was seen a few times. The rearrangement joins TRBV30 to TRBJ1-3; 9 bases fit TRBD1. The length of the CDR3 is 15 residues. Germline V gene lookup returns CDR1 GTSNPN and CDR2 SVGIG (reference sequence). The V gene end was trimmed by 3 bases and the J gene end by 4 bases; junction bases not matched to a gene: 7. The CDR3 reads CAWRADRGVGNTIYF. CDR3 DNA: TGTGCCTGGAGGGCCGACAGGGGGGTAGGAAACACCATATATTTT.

The CDR3 reads CASSPDRANEKLFF. Written as DNA, the CDR3 is TGTGCCAGCTCACCGGACAGAGCTAATGAAAAACTGTTTTTT. The genes are TRBV18 and TRBJ1-4; TRBD1 might be the D (6 bases). From germline, CDR1 is KGHSH and CDR2 LQKENI. V was clipped by 3 bases and J by 3 bases, with 8 bases between them. The CDR3 totals 14 residues.

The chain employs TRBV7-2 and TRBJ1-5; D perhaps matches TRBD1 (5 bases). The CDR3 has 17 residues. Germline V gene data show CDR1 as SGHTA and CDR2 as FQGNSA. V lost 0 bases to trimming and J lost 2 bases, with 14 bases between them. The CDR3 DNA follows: TGTGCCAGCAGCTTAGCGGCAGACAGTCGCGGCAATCAGCCCCAGCATTTT. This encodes CASSLAADSRGNQPQHF.

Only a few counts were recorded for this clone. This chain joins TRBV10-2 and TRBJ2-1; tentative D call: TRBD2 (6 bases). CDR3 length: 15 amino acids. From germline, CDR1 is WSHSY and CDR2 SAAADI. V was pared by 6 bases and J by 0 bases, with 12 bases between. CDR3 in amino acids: CASRPTGGSYNEQFF. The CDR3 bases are TGCGCCAGCAGGCCGACCGGGGGCTCCTACAATGAGCAGTTCTTC.

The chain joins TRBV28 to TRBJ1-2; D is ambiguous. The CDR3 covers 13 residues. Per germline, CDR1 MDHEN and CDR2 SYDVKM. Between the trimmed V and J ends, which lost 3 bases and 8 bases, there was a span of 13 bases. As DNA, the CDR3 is TGTGCCAGCAGTTTGAGCCCGCGGTGGGGCTACACCTTC. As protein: CASSLSPRWGYTF.

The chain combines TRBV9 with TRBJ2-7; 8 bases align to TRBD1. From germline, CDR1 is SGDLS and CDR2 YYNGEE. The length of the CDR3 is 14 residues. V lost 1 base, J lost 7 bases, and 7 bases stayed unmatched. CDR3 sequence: CASSVTGQAREQYF. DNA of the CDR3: TGTGCCAGCAGCGTAACGGGACAGGCACGGGAGCAGTACTTC. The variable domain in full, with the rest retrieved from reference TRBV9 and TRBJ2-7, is DSGVTQTPKHLITATGQRVTLRCSPRSGDLSVYWYQQSLDQGLQFLIQYYNGEERAKGNILERFSAQQFPDLHSELNLSSLELGDSALYFCASSVTGQAREQYFGPGTRLTVT.

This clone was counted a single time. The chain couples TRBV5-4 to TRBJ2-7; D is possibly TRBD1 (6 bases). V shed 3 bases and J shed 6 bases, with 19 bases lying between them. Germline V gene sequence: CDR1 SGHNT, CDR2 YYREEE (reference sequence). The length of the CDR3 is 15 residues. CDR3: CASSSPRQARGEQYF. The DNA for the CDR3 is TGTGCCAGCAGCTCCCCCCGACAGGCCCGGGGCGAGCAGTACTTC. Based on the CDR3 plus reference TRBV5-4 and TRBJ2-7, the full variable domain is ETGVTQSPTHLIKTRGQQVTLRCSSQSGHNTVSWYQQALGQGPQFIFQYYREEENGRGNFPPRFSGLQFPNYSSELNVNALELDDSALYLCASSSPRQARGEQYFGPGTRLTVT.

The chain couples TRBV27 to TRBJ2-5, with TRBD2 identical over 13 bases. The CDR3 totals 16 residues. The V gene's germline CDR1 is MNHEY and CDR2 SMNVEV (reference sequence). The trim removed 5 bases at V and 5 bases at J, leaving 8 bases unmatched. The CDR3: CASSPRRLAGGETQYF. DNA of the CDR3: TGTGCCAGCAGTCCCCGTAGACTAGCGGGAGGCGAGACCCAGTACTTC.

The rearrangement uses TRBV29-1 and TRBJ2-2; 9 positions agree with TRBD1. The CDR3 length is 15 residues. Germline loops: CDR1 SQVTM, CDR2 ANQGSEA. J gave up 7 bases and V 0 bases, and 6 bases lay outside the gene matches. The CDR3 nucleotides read TGCAGCGTTGAAGATCTTGGGACAGGGAGCGGGGAGCTGTTTTTT. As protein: CSVEDLGTGSGELFF.

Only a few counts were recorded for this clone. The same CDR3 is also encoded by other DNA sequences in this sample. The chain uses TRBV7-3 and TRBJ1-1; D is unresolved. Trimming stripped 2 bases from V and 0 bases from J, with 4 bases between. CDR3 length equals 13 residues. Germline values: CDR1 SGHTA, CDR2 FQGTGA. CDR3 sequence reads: CASSLSMNTEAFF. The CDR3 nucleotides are TGTGCCAGCAGCTTATCAATGAACACTGAAGCTTTCTTT.